This passage covers 17 T cell receptor beta chains from one sample sequenced in a study of CD8+ T cells in alopecia areata. Noted treatment: oral pan-JAK inhibitor, 5-10 mg twice daily. RNA extraction was followed by reverse transcription into cDNA, which acted as the sequencing template. Libraries were prepared by immunoSEQ multiplex PCR; TCRdb keeps only in-frame clonotypes and omits some of them. The sample lists around 100,000 clones; approximately 90% were seen once. The material was CD8+ T cells sorted from blood, obtained between weeks 30 and 35, from a patient treated with tofacitinib. Receptor source: a human donor with alopecia areata.

The chain joins TRBV27 to TRBJ2-2, with 7 bases fitting TRBD2. This CDR3 comprises 18 residues. V trimming: 2 bases; J trimming: 1 base; junction bases outside the gene matches: 10. Germline V CDR1 and CDR2: MNHEY, SMNVEV (reference sequence). The CDR3 DNA is TGTGCCAGCAGTTTAGGGTTTGATCTAGCGGAGAACACCGGGGAGCTGTTTTTT. This sequence encodes CASSLGFDLAENTGELFF.

The chain recombines TRBV19 with TRBJ1-5, with D possibly being TRBD1 (6 bases). Trimming cost V 5 bases and J 11 bases, with 25 bases left between them. The V gene's germline CDR1 is LNHDA and CDR2 SQIVND (reference sequence). This CDR3 spans 16 amino acids. The CDR3 bases are TGTGCCAGTAGTCCTCGGGACACCCGCGATTTATTGACCCAGCATTTT. This translates into CASSPRDTRDLLTQHF.

This clone was observed a single time. The V gene is TRBV5-6, the J gene TRBJ2-1; TRBD2 matches 12 bases. This CDR3 is built from 13 residues. The germline V gene has CDR1 SGHDT and CDR2 YYEEEE. J gave up 8 bases and V 7 bases, and 4 bases lay outside the gene matches. The CDR3 coding sequence is TGTGCCAGCCAAGGACTAGCGGGATATGAGCAGTTCTTC. This sequence encodes CASQGLAGYEQFF.

The chain carries TRBV7-8 and TRBJ2-7, with a weak D call TRBD1 (5 bases). CDR1 and CDR2 (germline): SGHVS, FQNEAQ. The CDR3 is 11 residues long. V was pared by 8 bases and J by 2 bases, with 7 bases between. CDR3 in amino acids: CASGHAYEQYF. CDR3 nucleotides: TGTGCCAGCGGACACGCCTACGAGCAGTACTTC.

V and J are TRBV4-1 and TRBJ2-7; weak D call: TRBD1 (5 bases). Germline loops: CDR1 MGHRA, CDR2 YSYEKL. V lost 4 bases and J 3 bases, leaving 10 bases between the germline ends. CDR3 size: 13 residues. The CDR3 DNA reads TGCGCCAGCAGCCCCACCCAGGGCTACGAGCAGTACTTC. Translating gives CASSPTQGYEQYF.

V is TRBV13 and J is TRBJ2-7; 7 positions agree with TRBD1. Germline trimming cut 5 bases from V and 2 bases from J; bases unmatched to any gene: 9. Germline V CDR1 and CDR2: PRHDT, FYEKMQ (reference sequence). This CDR3 contains 15 residues. The CDR3 DNA is TGTGCCAGCAGCAATACAGGGGCCGTAACCTACGAGCAGTACTTC. Its translation is CASSNTGAVTYEQYF.

The gene calls are TRBV7-6 and TRBJ2-7; TRBD2 matches at 7 bases. Germline loops: CDR1 SGHVS, CDR2 FNYEAQ. This CDR3 spans 15 amino acids. V was clipped by 5 bases and J by 2 bases; unmatched bases: 9. This CDR3 is CASSPEGLDAYEQYF. The CDR3 nucleotides read TGTGCCAGCAGCCCTGAAGGACTAGATGCCTACGAGCAGTACTTC.

The gene calls are TRBV29-1 and TRBJ2-1, with 12 nucleotides matching TRBD2. The ends lost 2 bases at V and 0 bases at J; junction bases unmatched: 11. Germline V gene lookup returns CDR1 SQVTM and CDR2 ANQGSEA. The CDR3 consists of 19 residues. CDR3 in DNA: TGCAGCGTTGAATTAGGGACTAGCGGGCCAAGTGTCTCCTACAATGAGCAGTTCTTC. It encodes CSVELGTSGPSVSYNEQFF.

The chain is built from TRBV7-2 and TRBJ1-1, with 7 bases lining up with TRBD1. Per the germline V gene, CDR1 is SGHTA and CDR2 is FQGNSA. This CDR3 region has 15 residues. The V segment lost 5 bases and the J segment 2 bases; nucleotides outside the gene matches: 8. CDR3 sequence reads: CASSPDRVINTEAFF. The CDR3 DNA follows: TGTGCCAGCAGCCCAGACAGGGTTATAAACACTGAAGCTTTCTTT.

This chain joins TRBV5-4 and TRBJ2-6; 12 bases align to TRBD2. After removal of 4 bases from V and 0 bases from J, the junction contained 11 bases not matched to a gene. The CDR3 spans 20 residues. Germline V CDR1 and CDR2: SGHNT, YYREEE (reference sequence). In DNA, the CDR3 is TGTGCCAGCAGCACTGACACTAGCGGGGGGCGGCCCTCTGGGGCCAACGTCCTGACTTTC. Protein product: CASSTDTSGGRPSGANVLTF.

DNA for the CDR3: TGTGCCAGCAGCTCGAGTGAGGTCGGGGGGATCCAGGAGTTGGATGAGCAGTTCTTC. Its translation is CASSSSEVGGIQELDEQFF. This rearrangement joins TRBV5-6 to TRBJ2-1; 7 bases agree with TRBD2. V trimming: 3 bases; J trimming: 8 bases; junction bases outside the gene matches: 23. CDR3 length: 19 amino acids. CDR1 and CDR2 from the germline V gene are SGHDT and YYEEEE.

Here the CDR3 reads CASSWEEGTEPNNEQFF. For the CDR3, the DNA is TGTGCCAGTAGTTGGGAGGAAGGGACAGAGCCGAACAATGAGCAGTTCTTC. This chain joins TRBV19 and TRBJ2-1, with a tentative D call TRBD1 (7 bases). This CDR3 has 17 amino acids. CDR1 and CDR2 (germline): LNHDA, SQIVND (reference sequence). Trimming pared 5 bases from V and 5 bases from J, leaving 22 bases between.

As DNA, the CDR3 is TGTGCCATCAGCCCGGACAGAAACTACGAGCAGTACTTC. It encodes CAISPDRNYEQYF. The chain employs TRBV10-3 and TRBJ2-7; TRBD1 is a possible D gene (6 bases). The germline V gene encodes CDR1 ENHRY and CDR2 SYGVKD. V shed 6 bases and J shed 3 bases, with 12 bases lying between them. The CDR3 has 13 amino acids.

The chain joins TRBV27 to TRBJ2-7; D unresolved. Germline V gene data show CDR1 as MNHEY and CDR2 as SMNVEV (reference sequence). The CDR3 contains 14 residues. V dropped 4 bases and J dropped 0 bases, with 10 bases sitting between them. The CDR3 DNA follows: TGTGCCAGCAGTTCTACAGTTAGCTCCTACGAGCAGTACTTC. Encoded protein: CASSSTVSSYEQYF.

V gene TRBV5-1 combines with J gene TRBJ1-1, with D possibly matching TRBD1 (5 bases). CDR3 length: 15 amino acids. Germline CDR1 SGHRS, CDR2 YFSETQ. Trimming cost V 0 bases and J 0 bases, with 9 bases left between them. The DNA for the CDR3 is TGCGCCAGCAGCTTGGCGACAGAGATGAACACTGAAGCTTTCTTT. Translating it yields CASSLATEMNTEAFF.

This chain uses TRBV13 with TRBJ2-1; TRBD2 aligns across 14 bases. V was pared by 5 bases and J by 9 bases, with 15 bases of the junction left unmatched. From germline, CDR1 is PRHDT and CDR2 FYEKMQ (reference sequence). The CDR3 has 18 amino acids. CDR3 bases: TGTGCCAGCAGCGCCAGCGGGGGAAGGGGACTAGCGGGAGTTGAGCAGTTCTTC. Residues: CASSASGGRGLAGVEQFF. Looking up the rest from reference TRBV13 and TRBJ2-1 gives the full variable domain: AAGVIQSPRHLIKEKRETATLKCYPIPRHDTVYWYQQGPGQDPQFLISFYEKMQSDKGSIPDRFSAQQFSDYHSELNMSSLELGDSALYFCASSASGGRGLAGVEQFFGPGTRLTVL.

The chain carries TRBV2 and TRBJ2-7; a weak D match, TRBD1 (6 bases). Trimming took off 2 bases at V and 6 bases at J, with 14 bases between the two ends. The CDR3 runs to 14 residues. Germline V gene sequence: CDR1 SNHLY, CDR2 FYNNEI. CDR3 nucleotide sequence: TGTGCCAGCAGTGAACCCAGGGGATCCGGCGAGCAGTACTTC. Its protein product is CASSEPRGSGEQYF.